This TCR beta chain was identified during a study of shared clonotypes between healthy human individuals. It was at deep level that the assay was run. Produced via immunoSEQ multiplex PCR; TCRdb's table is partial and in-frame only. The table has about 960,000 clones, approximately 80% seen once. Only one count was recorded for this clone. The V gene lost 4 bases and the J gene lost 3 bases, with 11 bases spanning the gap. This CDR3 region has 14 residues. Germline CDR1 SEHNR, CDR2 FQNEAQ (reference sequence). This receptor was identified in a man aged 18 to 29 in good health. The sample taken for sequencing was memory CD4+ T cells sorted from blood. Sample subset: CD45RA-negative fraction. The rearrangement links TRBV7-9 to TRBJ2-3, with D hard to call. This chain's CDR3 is CASSSGETTDTQYF. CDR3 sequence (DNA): TGTGCCAGCAGCTCCGGTGAGACGACAGATACGCAGTATTTT.